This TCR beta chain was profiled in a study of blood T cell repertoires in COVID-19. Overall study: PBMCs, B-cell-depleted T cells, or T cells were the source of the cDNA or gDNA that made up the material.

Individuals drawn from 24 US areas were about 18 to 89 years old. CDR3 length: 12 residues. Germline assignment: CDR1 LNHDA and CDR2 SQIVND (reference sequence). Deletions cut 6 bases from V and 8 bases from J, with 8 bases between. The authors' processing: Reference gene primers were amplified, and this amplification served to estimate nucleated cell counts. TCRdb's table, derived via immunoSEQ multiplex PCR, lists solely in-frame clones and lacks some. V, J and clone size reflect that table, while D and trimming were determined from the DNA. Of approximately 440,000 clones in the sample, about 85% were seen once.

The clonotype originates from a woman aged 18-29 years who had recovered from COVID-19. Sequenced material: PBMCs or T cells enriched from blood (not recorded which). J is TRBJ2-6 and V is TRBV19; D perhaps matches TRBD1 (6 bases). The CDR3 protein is CASSWDTNVLTF. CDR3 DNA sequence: TGTGCCAGTAGCTGGGACACCAACGTCCTGACTTTC.